This TCR beta chain was sequenced for a study of CD8 T cells in Susac syndrome. Reverse transcription of roughly 0.45 to 1 ug RNA was carried out with random hexamers. The CDR3 of TCR beta was amplified by immunoSEQ multiplex PCR across 54 Vbeta and 13 Jbeta. TCRdb fed the immunoSEQ multiplex PCR reads into MiXCR, producing one record per CDR3 protein. The profile shows some 170,000 distinct CDR3 sequences, around 94% of them singletons. This clonotype was recorded once. The sample comprised CD4+ T cells from PBMCs. The TCR originated in a human donor with Susac syndrome.

CDR3 residues: CSAWNRVNQPQHF. CDR3 bases: TGCAGTGCTTGGAACAGGGTCAATCAGCCCCAGCATTTT. The genes are TRBV20-1 and TRBJ1-5; D might be TRBD1 (6 bases). The length of the CDR3 is 13 residues. CDR1 and CDR2 (germline): DFQATT, SNEGSKA (reference sequence). V lost 5 bases, J lost 3 bases, and 11 bases lay in between.